This passage covers 14 T cell receptor beta chains from one sample sequenced in a study of regulatory T cells in long-lasting Graves disease. Building the TCR beta libraries relied on iRepertoire HTBI primers, and CDR3 regions underwent Arm-PCR. MiXCR, applied by TCRdb to the multiplex PCR reads, yields one record per CDR3 protein. The table includes roughly 400,000 distinct CDR3 sequences, more than 20% detected once. Specified time point: persistent/refractory GD, antithyroid drugs over 5 years with positive TRAb. After RNA was extracted from PBMCs, the TCR library was made from it. Sequenced material: peripheral blood mononuclear cells (PBMCs), taken when the disease was refractory, from a patient treated with antithyroid drugs. The receptor set was obtained from a female donor with Graves disease.

This clonotype was counted at least ten times. The chain carries TRBV28 and TRBJ2-7; no clear D. V lost 3 bases and J lost 6, with 12 bases in between. CDR3 length: 13 residues. Germline-derived CDR1 and CDR2 are MDHEN and SYDVKM. The CDR3 protein is CASSLIRSREQYF. The CDR3 DNA reads TGTGCCAGCAGTTTGATACGGTCTCGCGAGCAGTACTTC.

There are many counts of this clonotype. The chain uses TRBV20-1 and TRBJ2-5, with TRBD2 matching over 11 bases. Germline CDR1 is DFQATT and CDR2 is SNEGSKA (reference sequence). With 5 bases clipped from V and 6 bases from J, the junction kept 8 bases outside the gene matches. This CDR3 is built from 14 residues. The CDR3: CSADSGRGGQTQYF. The CDR3 bases are TGCAGTGCTGATAGCGGGAGGGGTGGTCAGACCCAGTACTTC.

The rearrangement uses TRBV7-2 and TRBJ2-5; TRBD1 aligns across 7 bases. Per the germline V gene, CDR1 is SGHTA and CDR2 is FQGNSA. The CDR3 totals 14 residues. Germline trimming cut 5 bases from V and 3 bases from J; bases unmatched to any gene: 6. CDR3 in DNA: TGTGCCAGCAGCCGAGCCGGGACAGAAGAGACCCAGTACTTC. Protein: CASSRAGTEETQYF.

On this clonotype itself: A much bigger clone sits one base away, suggesting this may be a read error. The V and J genes are TRBV18 and TRBJ2-6; no firm D call. CDR3 length: 14 amino acids. The ends were cut back, 2 bases at V and 2 bases at J, with 4 bases in the middle. Germline CDR1 is KGHSH and CDR2 is LQKENI. CDR3 DNA: TGTGCCAGCTCACCAGGGACTGGGGCCAACGTCCTGACTTTC. Translation: CASSPGTGANVLTF.

This sequence joins TRBV30 and TRBJ2-2; 9 bases are shared with TRBD1. Germline trimming cut 8 bases from V and 6 bases from J; bases unmatched to any gene: 7. Germline CDR1 and CDR2: GTSNPN and SVGIG (reference sequence). The CDR3 is 13 amino acids. CDR3 amino acids: CAGRTGGSGELFF. The DNA for the CDR3 is TGTGCCGGACGCACAGGGGGCTCCGGGGAGCTGTTTTTT.

This clonotype came up once. With a much larger clone just one base away, this may be a read error. The rearrangement links TRBV12-3 or TRBV12-4 to TRBJ1-2, with D possibly TRBD1 on 6 matching bases. CDR3 size: 15 residues. The ends were cut back, 6 bases at V and 3 bases at J, with 17 bases in the middle. CDR3 loop: CASRATTGAHYGYTF. CDR3 DNA: TGTGCCAGCAGAGCTACTACGGGGGCCCACTATGGCTACACCTTC.

This clonotype was observed a handful of times. The chain carries TRBV20-1 and TRBJ2-7, with D possibly TRBD1 on 5 matching bases. Near its end, the DNA agrees better with TRBJ2-5, so the J call may be wrong. There are 10 residues in the CDR3. Germline-derived CDR1 and CDR2 are DFQATT and SNEGSKA (reference sequence). CDR3 loop: CSAATGTQYF. The CDR3 bases are TGCAGTGCAGCTACAGGGACCCAGTACTTC.

Ten or more counts support this clonotype. The chain recombines TRBV13 with TRBJ2-5; possible D gene TRBD1, 5 bases. Germline V gene data show CDR1 as PRHDT and CDR2 as FYEKMQ (reference sequence). The CDR3 runs to 14 residues. V gave up 5 bases and J gave up 6 bases, with 16 bases separating them. CDR3 coding DNA: TGTGCCAGCAGCCCAGGGAAATCGAGGCAGACCCAGTACTTC. This sequence encodes CASSPGKSRQTQYF.

This clonotype was observed many times. The V call is TRBV27, the J call TRBJ2-7; D not certain. V was clipped by 5 bases and J by 0 bases, with 11 bases between them. This CDR3 contains 14 residues. Looked up from germline, CDR1 is MNHEY and CDR2 is SMNVEV (reference sequence). The CDR3 DNA follows: TGTGCCAGCAGTATTCACCAGAGCTCCTACGAGCAGTACTTC. It yields the protein CASSIHQSSYEQYF.

This clonotype has at least ten counts. The J gene is TRBJ2-7, the V gene TRBV28; D ambiguous. The CDR3 sequence is 14 residues long. Germline CDR1 MDHEN, CDR2 SYDVKM. Between the trimmed V and J ends, which lost 1 base and 3 bases, there was a span of 10 bases. The CDR3 protein is CASSLLRQHYEQYF. CDR3 DNA sequence: TGTGCCAGCAGTTTATTACGGCAGCACTACGAGCAGTACTTC.

This clonotype was counted many times. The rearrangement links TRBV28 to TRBJ2-7, with D perhaps matching TRBD1 or TRBD2 (5 bases each). V gave up 3 bases and J gave up 5 bases, with 14 bases separating them. The CDR3 is 14 amino acids. Germline V gives CDR1 MDHEN, CDR2 SYDVKM. The CDR3 reads CASSLGPSRNEQYF. The CDR3 DNA follows: TGTGCCAGCAGTTTGGGACCCTCGAGGAACGAGCAGTACTTC.

The V gene is TRBV30, the J gene TRBJ2-7; D is unresolved. The CDR3 spans 13 residues. Germline V gene sequence: CDR1 GTSNPN, CDR2 SVGIG (reference sequence). Trimming stripped 3 bases from V and 7 bases from J, with 16 bases between. CDR3 bases: TGTGCCTGGAGCAGTGGCCTAGGGTTGGAGCAGTACTTC. Its translation is CAWSSGLGLEQYF. Based on the CDR3 plus reference TRBV30 and TRBJ2-7, the full variable domain is SQTIHQWPATLVQPVGSPLSLECTVEGTSNPNLYWYRQAAGRGLQLLFYSVGIGQISSEVPQNLSASRPQDRQFILSSKKLLLSDSGFYLCAWSSGLGLEQYFGPGTRLTVT.

The table lists this clonotype with a few counts. This chain connects TRBV7-8 to TRBJ2-5; D ambiguous. The V and J ends lost 1 base and 2 bases respectively, with 11 bases between them. Germline assignment: CDR1 SGHVS and CDR2 FQNEAQ. The CDR3 runs 15 residues. The chain's CDR3 is CASSLEVTLQETQYF. CDR3 DNA: TGTGCCAGCAGCTTAGAGGTAACCTTGCAAGAGACCCAGTACTTC.

At least ten counts were recorded for this clonotype. The V gene is TRBV7-2, the J gene TRBJ2-5; the D is unclear. Germline V CDR1 and CDR2: SGHTA, FQGNSA. The CDR3 has 15 residues. Trimming stripped 1 base from V and 2 bases from J, with 11 bases between. CDR3 DNA: TGTGCCAGCAGCTTAGTTACCCTAACTCAAGAGACCCAGTACTTC. Its protein is CASSLVTLTQETQYF.